Below, one TCR beta chain is given with its context. Its antigen remains unknown. This entry is derived from a study of T cell responses to AZD1222 COVID-19 vaccine. Study-wide points: Close to half of spike-specific TCRs reportedly recognize unmutated variant regions.

Measured with immunoSEQ multiplex PCR; TCRdb has only the in-frame clones, and not every one. The data show about 140,000 clones, with 75% to 85% seen just once and more than 7.5% held by the top ten. This CDR3 region has 13 residues. V dropped 5 bases and J dropped 5; count of bases not matched to a gene: 5. This TCR was recovered from an adult who received the MenACWY meningococcal vaccine as a control. Sequenced here: peripheral blood, sampled 28 days after the second dose of the MenACWY control vaccine. The J gene is TRBJ1-2, the V gene TRBV12-3 or TRBV12-4; the match to TRBD1 covers 7 bases. The CDR3 sequence: CASSGTDTYGYTF. Here the CDR3 DNA reads TGTGCCAGCAGTGGGACAGACACTTATGGCTACACCTTC.